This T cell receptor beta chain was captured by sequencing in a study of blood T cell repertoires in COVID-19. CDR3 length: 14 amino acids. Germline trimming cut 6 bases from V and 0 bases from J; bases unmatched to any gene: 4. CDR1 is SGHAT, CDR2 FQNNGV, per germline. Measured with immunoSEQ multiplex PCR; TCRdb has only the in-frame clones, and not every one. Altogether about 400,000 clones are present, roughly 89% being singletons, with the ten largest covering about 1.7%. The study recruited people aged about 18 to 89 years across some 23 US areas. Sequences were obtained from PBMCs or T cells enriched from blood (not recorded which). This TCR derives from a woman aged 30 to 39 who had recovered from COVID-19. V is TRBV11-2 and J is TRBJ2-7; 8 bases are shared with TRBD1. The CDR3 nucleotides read TGTGCCAGCAGTCTGGACAGGGTCTCCTACGAGCAGTACTTC. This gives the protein CASSLDRVSYEQYF.